The present entry profiles one TCR beta chain with its context. What this receptor recognizes is not known. Base qualities were left out, and no much larger clone turns up one base away. This record belongs to a study of identical twins listed by TCRdb under 2016. In terms of the full investigation: The study deep-sequenced TCR alpha and beta repertoires from monozygotic twins, unrelated adults of various ages and cord blood to test whether fetal clonotypes persist. Replicate twin experiments were performed at different times using different library preparation protocols to rule out contamination. The paper as a whole reports these results and caveats: Out-of-frame TCR alpha sharing in monozygotic twins was systematically underestimated by recombination models, whereas sharing between unrelated individuals was in agreement with the recombination models. Invariant T cells such as MAIT and iNKT could partly confound zero-insertion analyses, though diverse VJ usage argued against this for most clonotypes. Compared with coincidental sharing between unrelated individuals, out-of-frame TCR alpha sequences shared between twins showed an excess of sequences with low generation probability. Fewer insertions were carried by abundant cord blood beta clonotypes; a weaker similar trend was observed in young adult naive repertoires, while no such trend was observed in memory repertoires. Because the same donors could not be followed over many years, the conclusions depended on cross-sectional statistical analysis. The excess sharing between twins in beta out-of-frame sequences was weaker because fewer shared sequences reduced the signal-to-noise ratio.

Libraries were built with 5' RACE. The run used an Illumina HiSeq 2000. A universal primer binding site was added through template switching, and the final cDNA carried a unique molecular identifier so that TCR cDNA molecules could be counted accurately. Specific primers in the conserved constant-segment region were used to synthesize first-strand cDNA for the TCR alpha and beta chains. To control for contamination, every cDNA library carried two barcodes: a SMART-Mk sample barcode plus Illumina barcodes. Two successive PCR steps introduced TruSeq adapter sequences along with Illumina sample barcodes. Sequencing of the TCR alpha and beta cDNA libraries was done on the Illumina HiSeq platform using custom primers. The authors processed their data as follows. MiGEC was used to process raw reads and extract unique molecular identifiers, and MiXCR was used to find CDR3 positions. For each individual, recombination models were inferred using an EM algorithm with the repgenHMM and IGoR tools. The analysis of shared clonotypes was done with the tcR package in R, with sharing normalized by the product of cloneset sizes. To study raw recombination free of thymic and clonal selection effects, out-of-frame nonproductive sequences were analyzed. The raw public reads went through TCRdb reprocessing: fastp at Q25, MiXCR clone calling, in-frame beta chains kept. Entries are consolidated by CDR3 protein sequence, retaining the most common genes and DNA. The V and J calls were not made by the authors but by TCRdb's processing. For this sample there are about 450,000 distinct CDR3 sequences; less than 20% appear just once. The ten biggest clones cover approximately 12% of the sample.

Every donor was a healthy Caucasian. The study also sequenced three unrelated non-twin adults: a male aged 18 to 29, a male aged 50 to 60 and a female aged 50 to 60. Miltenyi CD45RO+ enrichment and human naive T-cell isolation kits were used to isolate memory (CD45RO+) and naive T cells from PBMC. The V and J ends are trimmed by 6 bases and 0 bases, leaving 12 bases between them. The cysteine opens and the phenylalanine closes a CDR3 of 15 amino acids. Only the CDR3 part of the read is kept: 45 bases, read in frame from the first base. From the germline V gene, CDR1 is SGHTA and CDR2 is FQGNSA. This chain is built from TRBV7-2 and TRBJ2-1, with the D gene uncertain. Input material: naive T cells sorted from blood. In light of the paper, this sample's cell subset or site label describes: cells isolated with a human naive T-cell isolation kit. The clonotype comes from a man in his fifties in good health. The CDR3 here reads CASSHWANSYNEQFF. The nucleotide sequence is TGTGCCAGCAGTCACTGGGCCAACTCCTACAATGAGCAGTTCTTC. With all but the CDR3 taken from the reference TRBV7-2 and TRBJ2-1 genes, the full variable domain is: GAGVSQSPSNKVTEKGKDVELRCDPISGHTALYWYRQSLGQGLEFLIYFQGNSAPDKSGLPSDRFSAERTGGSVSTLTIQRTQQEDSAVYLCASSHWANSYNEQFFGPGTRLTVL.